The 9 T cell receptor beta chains reported below all come from one sample, sequenced in a study of T cell responses to AZD1222 COVID-19 vaccine (dated by TCRdb to 2020 to 2023). What the time point label conveys for this sample: baseline before first vaccination. The method was the immunoSEQ multiplex PCR assay. Held by TCRdb, this immuneACCESS table contains in-frame sequences only and omits some clones. Under half of the omission traces to an unresolved V gene where checked; the cause of the rest is unknown. This sample lists some 130,000 clones; 90% were detected once. About 7.1% of the sample is in the top ten clones. Material: peripheral blood, obtained on day 0 of AZD1222 vaccination. The receptors originated from an adult in good health.

CDR3 nucleotide sequence: TGTGCCAGCTCACCTCGTGGCCCCCTCGAGACCCAGTACTTC. Its protein is CASSPRGPLETQYF. The chain joins TRBV18 to TRBJ2-5; D is unclear. Deletions cut 3 bases from V and 5 bases from J, with 13 bases between. Germline V gene sequence: CDR1 KGHSH, CDR2 LQKENI. The CDR3 has 14 amino acids.

J is TRBJ2-1 and V is TRBV18; D ambiguous. The germline V gene encodes CDR1 KGHSH and CDR2 LQKENI. The CDR3 is made up of 15 amino acids. The germline V and J ends were trimmed by 5 bases and 8 bases, with 19 bases remaining between them. The CDR3 region has the DNA TGTGCCAGCTCAACCTCCTCGGGTACCCTCGATGAGCAGTTCTTC. This codes for CASSTSSGTLDEQFF. Filled out from reference TRBV18 and TRBJ2-1, the complete variable domain reads NAGVMQNPRHLVRRRGQEARLRCSPMKGHSHVYWYRQLPEEGLKFMVYLQKENIIDESGMPKERFSAEFPKEGPSILRIQQVVRGDSAAYFCASSTSSGTLDEQFFGPGTRLTVL.

Only a few counts were recorded for this clone. The chain couples TRBV7-2 to TRBJ1-1; TRBD1 might be the D (5 bases). Germline V gene data show CDR1 as SGHTA and CDR2 as FQGNSA. The CDR3 consists of 15 residues. Deletions cut 5 bases from V and 0 bases from J, with 13 bases between. The CDR3 spells CASSPPTAMNTEAFF. The CDR3 DNA follows: TGTGCCAGCAGCCCCCCGACAGCCATGAACACTGAAGCTTTCTTT.

The genes are TRBV4-1 and TRBJ2-7; D is possibly TRBD1 or TRBD2 (5 bases each). With 4 bases removed from V and 2 bases from J, the gap between germline ends came to 18 bases. The CDR3 runs to 16 residues. Germline lookup yields CDR1 MGHRA and CDR2 YSYEKL. The CDR3 DNA reads TGCGCCAGCAGCCCCGGGACCGTCGCGAGACCCTACGAGCAGTACTTC. Its protein is CASSPGTVARPYEQYF.

V and J are TRBV5-8 and TRBJ1-4; D uncertain. V was cut by 5 bases and J by 0 bases, with 8 bases left in between. Germline CDR1 and CDR2: SGHTS and YDEGEE. This CDR3 has 14 residues. This CDR3 is CASSRTATNEKLFF. The CDR3 nucleotides read TGTGCCAGCAGTCGGACCGCAACTAATGAAAAACTGTTTTTT.

The chain combines TRBV7-9 with TRBJ1-1; TRBD1 matches 8 bases. The CDR3 contains 16 residues. V lost 4 bases, J lost 1 base, and 8 bases stayed unmatched. Germline CDR1 and CDR2: SEHNR and FQNEAQ (reference sequence). The CDR3 loop is CASSSPPGTGNTEAFF. CDR3 coding DNA: TGTGCCAGCAGCTCCCCCCCCGGGACAGGGAACACTGAAGCTTTCTTT.

This chain uses TRBV11-2 with TRBJ2-1, with D perhaps TRBD1 (6 bases). The germline CDR1 and CDR2 sequences are SGHAT and FQNNGV. CDR3 length equals 17 residues. The V and J ends lost 0 bases and 11 bases respectively, with 23 bases between them. Here the CDR3 DNA reads TGTGCCAGCAGCTTAGATGAATCGGTTTGGGACAACTCCCAGCAGTTCTTC. Protein product: CASSLDESVWDNSQQFF.

The J gene is TRBJ1-1, the V gene TRBV5-1, with D uncertain. There are 14 residues in the CDR3. Germline CDR1 SGHRS, CDR2 YFSETQ. Trimming cost V 0 bases and J 2 bases, with 8 bases left between them. CDR3 protein: CASSLDSLNTEAFF. CDR3 nucleotides: TGCGCCAGCAGCTTGGACAGTCTAAACACTGAAGCTTTCTTT.

The chain combines TRBV4-1 with TRBJ1-2, with D hard to call. Per germline, CDR1 MGHRA and CDR2 YSYEKL. Trimming cost V 3 bases and J 2 bases, with 19 bases left between them. CDR3 size: 17 residues. CDR3 in DNA: TGCGCCAGCAGCCATACTCTGTTTCCAAGTGACAACTATGGCTACACCTTC. Its translation: CASSHTLFPSDNYGYTF.